This TCR beta chain was recorded in a study of blood T cell repertoires in COVID-19. Study background: The United States, Italy and Spain supplied acute and convalescent COVID-19 samples. PBMCs, B-cell-depleted T cells, or T cells provided the cDNA or gDNA that made up the material.

Per the study methods: Amplifying reference gene primers gave estimates of nucleated cell counts. Assay: immunoSEQ multiplex PCR; the TCRdb copy retains only in-frame clones and omits some. V, J and clone size are taken as reported in that table, and D and trimming were inferred from the DNA itself. Seen here are over 150,000 clones, about 85% observed once, and the top ten hold less than 8%. The Seattle patients joined while their infection was active and were tracked longitudinally afterward. V lost 6 bases to trimming and J lost 0 bases, with 11 bases between them. Germline lookup yields CDR1 MNHEY and CDR2 SMNVEV (reference sequence). CDR3 length: 14 residues.

Material for sequencing was peripheral blood. This sequence joins TRBV27 and TRBJ1-1, with a possible D match to TRBD1 (6 bases). The TCR sequence derives from an elderly man with COVID-19, enrolled during active disease. CDR3 in amino acids: CASRGRGLNTEAFF. The CDR3 coding sequence is TGTGCCAGCAGGGGCAGGGGTCTGAACACTGAAGCTTTCTTT.